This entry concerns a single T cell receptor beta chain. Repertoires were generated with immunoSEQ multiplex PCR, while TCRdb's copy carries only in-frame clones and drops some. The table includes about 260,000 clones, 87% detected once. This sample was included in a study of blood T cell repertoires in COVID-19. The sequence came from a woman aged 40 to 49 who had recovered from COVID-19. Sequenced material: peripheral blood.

CDR3 amino acids: CASSSSGTSFSYEQYF. CDR3 nucleotide sequence: TGTGCCAGCAGCTCTTCCGGGACTAGCTTCTCCTACGAGCAGTACTTC. V and J are TRBV5-4 and TRBJ2-7; TRBD2 matches at 9 bases. Germline V CDR1 and CDR2: SGHNT, YYREEE (reference sequence). V gave up 3 bases and J gave up 0 bases; unmatched junction bases: 7. CDR3 length: 16 residues. Full variable domain (remainder filled in from reference TRBV5-4 and TRBJ2-7): ETGVTQSPTHLIKTRGQQVTLRCSSQSGHNTVSWYQQALGQGPQFIFQYYREEENGRGNFPPRFSGLQFPNYSSELNVNALELDDSALYLCASSSSGTSFSYEQYFGPGTRLTVT.